This passage covers 14 T cell receptor beta chains from one sample sequenced in a study of T cell repertoires in cytomegalovirus infection (dated by TCRdb to between 2017 and 2020). The treatment or condition label of this sample denotes: in vitro stimulation with specific CMV peptide epitopes to enrich CMV-specific T cells. Sequencing instrument: Illumina HiSeq 1500. TCRdb reran the public reads through fastp at Q25 and MiXCR, keeping productive beta chains. Rows merge per CDR3 protein into single entries with the most common DNA and genes. The sample table contains a few hundred thousand distinct CDR3 sequences; only one count was recorded for approximately 42% of them. The ten largest clones represent just under 45% of the sample. The antigens of these receptors remain unknown. The sequencing used cultured PBMCs, collected from culture after CMV antigen stimulation. These receptors came from a human donor in good health (CMV status not recorded). Some clones in this sample may be carry-over from other donors' samples.

The chain combines TRBV24-1 with TRBJ2-1, with 8 nucleotides matching TRBD1. The V gene end was trimmed by 4 bases and the J gene end by 4 bases; junction bases not matched to a gene: 5. The CDR3 is 15 residues long. Germline V lookup: CDR1 KGHDR, CDR2 SFDVKD. CDR3 sequence reads: CATSDSRDRYNEQFF. As DNA, the CDR3 is TGTGCCACCAGTGACAGCCGGGACAGGTACAATGAGCAGTTCTTC.

The chain carries TRBV20-1 and TRBJ2-7, with D perhaps matching TRBD1 (5 bases). V lost 0 bases and J lost 0, with 15 bases in between. The germline CDR1 and CDR2 sequences are DFQATT and SNEGSKA (reference sequence). The CDR3 is 16 residues long. CDR3 sequence: CSARDLERQGSYEQYF. The CDR3 coding sequence is TGCAGTGCTAGAGATCTCGAAAGGCAGGGCTCCTACGAGCAGTACTTC.

The chain recombines TRBV4-1 with TRBJ2-3, with 9 bases aligning to TRBD2. CDR3 length: 17 residues. From germline, CDR1 is MGHRA and CDR2 YSYEKL. The V gene end was trimmed by 1 base and the J gene end by 2 bases; junction bases not matched to a gene: 7. The CDR3 spells CASSQGLRGGTTDTQYF. CDR3 DNA sequence: TGCGCCAGCAGCCAAGGTTTGCGGGGGGGTACCACAGATACGCAGTATTTT.

This chain connects TRBV7-2 to TRBJ2-4; TRBD2 is a possible D gene (7 bases). The CDR3 runs 13 residues. V lost 2 bases and J 8 bases, leaving 10 bases between the germline ends. Germline V gene data show CDR1 as SGHTA and CDR2 as FQGNSA. CDR3 nucleotides: TGTGCCAGCAGCTTACGGGGGGCGGACATTCAGTACTTC. Translated: CASSLRGADIQYF.

The genes are TRBV19 and TRBJ1-5; possible D gene TRBD1, 6 bases. V was trimmed by 9 bases and J by 2 bases, leaving 11 bases between them. Germline V gene data show CDR1 as LNHDA and CDR2 as SQIVND (reference sequence). This CDR3 region has 13 residues. The CDR3 bases are TGTGCCAGCTCAGGGGTTGGCAATCAGCCCCAGCATTTT. This translates into CASSGVGNQPQHF. Drawing the rest from reference TRBV19 and TRBJ1-5, the complete variable domain is DGGITQSPKYLFRKEGQNVTLSCEQNLNHDAMYWYRQDPGQGLRLIYYSQIVNDFQKGDIAEGYSVSREKKESFPLTVTSAQKNPTAFYLCASSGVGNQPQHFGDGTRLSIL.

V is TRBV7-6 and J is TRBJ1-2, with a weak D call TRBD1 (6 bases). V dropped 0 bases and J dropped 4 bases, with 12 bases sitting between them. Germline V gene data show CDR1 as SGHVS and CDR2 as FNYEAQ. This CDR3 is 15 amino acids long. The CDR3, as DNA: TGTGCCAGCAGCTTAGCGGACCCAGGGGCCTATGGCTACACCTTC. Translation gives CASSLADPGAYGYTF.

There are a few counts of this clonotype. The rearrangement joins TRBV6-1 to TRBJ1-6, with no clear D. CDR1 is MNHNS and CDR2 is SASEGT in the germline V gene. The CDR3 totals 14 residues. V shed 6 bases and J shed 8 bases, with 14 bases lying between them. The CDR3 DNA reads TGTGCCAGCAGCAACATCGAGCCGGATTCACCCCTCCACTTT. It specifies CASSNIEPDSPLHF.

This chain joins TRBV12-3 or TRBV12-4 and TRBJ2-3; D not resolved. Trimming shortened V by 7 bases and J by 2 bases, and 13 bases separated the two germline ends. The CDR3 has 14 amino acids. CDR3: CASTIETYTDTQYF. The DNA for the CDR3 is TGTGCCAGCACTATCGAGACGTACACAGATACGCAGTATTTT.

This clonotype was seen a handful of times. The gene calls are TRBV19 and TRBJ1-6, with a possible D match to TRBD1 (6 bases). With 5 bases removed from V and 10 bases from J, the gap between germline ends came to 15 bases. Germline V CDR1 and CDR2: LNHDA, SQIVND (reference sequence). The CDR3 runs 14 residues. CDR3 residues: CASSFRQDQSPLHF. The CDR3 coding sequence is TGTGCCAGTAGTTTTCGACAGGATCAATCACCCCTCCACTTT.

The chain uses TRBV7-9 and TRBJ2-3; D possibly corresponds to TRBD2 (6 bases). V was clipped by 1 base and J by 0 bases, with 17 bases between them. Germline CDR1 reads SEHNR; CDR2 reads FQNEAQ (reference sequence). The CDR3 runs 18 residues. This CDR3 is CASSLEGAGWVSTDTQYF. The CDR3 nucleotides read TGTGCCAGCAGCTTAGAAGGGGCGGGGTGGGTAAGCACAGATACGCAGTATTTT.

This clonotype was observed a few times. V and J are TRBV6-2 or TRBV6-3 and TRBJ2-7; maybe TRBD2 (6 bases). V was pared by 6 bases and J by 3 bases, with 9 bases between. From germline, CDR1 is MNHEY and CDR2 SVGEGT. The CDR3 consists of 12 residues. The CDR3 protein is CASREEGYEQYF. In DNA form, the CDR3 reads TGTGCCAGCAGGGAGGAGGGCTACGAGCAGTACTTC.

This chain joins TRBV7-4 and TRBJ2-7; D ambiguous. This CDR3 spans 13 amino acids. The ends were cut back, 7 bases at V and 5 bases at J, with 15 bases in the middle. Germline V CDR1 and CDR2: SGHVT, SQSDAQ. As DNA, the CDR3 is TGTGCCAGCACCCATTCGGGCGGTGACGAGCAGTACTTC. It yields the protein CASTHSGGDEQYF.

The CDR3 nucleotides are TGTGCCAGCAGCTTCGTTGGGGGGGAGCCCCAAACTGAAGCTTTCTTT. This sequence encodes CASSFVGGEPQTEAFF. This chain uses TRBV7-2 with TRBJ1-1; D is possibly TRBD1 (5 bases). Between the trimmed V and J ends, which lost 3 bases and 5 bases, there was a span of 19 bases. CDR1 and CDR2 (germline): SGHTA, FQGNSA. The CDR3 covers 16 residues. Full variable domain (outside the CDR3, taken from reference TRBV7-2 and TRBJ1-1): GAGVSQSPSNKVTEKGKDVELRCDPISGHTALYWYRQSLGQGLEFLIYFQGNSAPDKSGLPSDRFSAERTGGSVSTLTIQRTQQEDSAVYLCASSFVGGEPQTEAFFGQGTRLTVV.

This clonotype was observed many times. This chain uses TRBV7-2 with TRBJ2-7; TRBD2 aligns across 8 bases. The germline CDR1 and CDR2 sequences are SGHTA and FQGNSA. Unmatched junction bases numbered 7, after V lost 5 bases and J lost 4 bases. This CDR3 spans 14 amino acids. The CDR3 here is CASSPGRGGYEQYF. The DNA of the CDR3 is TGTGCCAGCAGCCCCGGACGGGGGGGGTACGAGCAGTACTTC.